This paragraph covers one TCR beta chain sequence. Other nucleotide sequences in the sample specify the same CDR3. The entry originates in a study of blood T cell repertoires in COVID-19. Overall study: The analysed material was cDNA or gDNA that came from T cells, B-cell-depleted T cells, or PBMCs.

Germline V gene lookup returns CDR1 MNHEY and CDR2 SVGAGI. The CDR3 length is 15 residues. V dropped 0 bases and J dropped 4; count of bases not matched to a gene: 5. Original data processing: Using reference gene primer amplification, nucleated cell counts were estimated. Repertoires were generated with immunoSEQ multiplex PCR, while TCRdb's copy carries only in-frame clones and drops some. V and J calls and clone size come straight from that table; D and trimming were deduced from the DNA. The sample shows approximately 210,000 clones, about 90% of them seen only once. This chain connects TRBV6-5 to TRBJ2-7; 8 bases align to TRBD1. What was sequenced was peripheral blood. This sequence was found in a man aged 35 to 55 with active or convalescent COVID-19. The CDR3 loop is CASSYSTGGIYEQYF. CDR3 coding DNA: TGTGCCAGCAGTTACTCTACAGGGGGAATTTACGAGCAGTACTTC.